A single sample is the source of the 6 T cell receptor beta chains below, sequenced in a study of Ad26.COV2.S vaccination and SARS-CoV-2 variants. Repertoires were generated with immunoSEQ multiplex PCR, while TCRdb's copy carries only in-frame clones and drops some. The repertoire includes some 520,000 clones, 70% to 90% of them detected once, and roughly 13% sits in the top ten. Noted treatment: roughly 19 received Ad26.COV2.S at low or high dose, single or two shots; roughly five received placebo; per-sample allocation not given. Each sample was drawn 63 days after the first injection (of vaccine or placebo). The specimen comprised peripheral blood, sampled in a trial of Ad26.COV2.S vaccine versus placebo. The source of these receptors is a person between 18 and 65 years old who received the Ad26.COV2.S COVID-19 vaccine or a placebo.

V is TRBV6-1 and J is TRBJ2-7; a possible D gene is TRBD2 (6 bases). This CDR3 is built from 12 residues. V was trimmed by 3 bases and J by 6 bases, leaving 9 bases between them. The V gene's germline CDR1 is MNHNS and CDR2 SASEGT. DNA for the CDR3: TGTGCCAGCAGTGAGACTAGTGTCGAGCAGTACTTC. Translated: CASSETSVEQYF.

The J gene is TRBJ1-1, the V gene TRBV12-3 or TRBV12-4; tentative D call: TRBD1 (5 bases). The CDR3 runs to 12 residues. V was clipped by 3 bases and J by 4 bases, with 6 bases between them. This CDR3 reads CASSFDSTEAFF. The CDR3 DNA is TGTGCCAGCAGTTTCGACAGCACTGAAGCTTTCTTT.

A word on this clone: Other nucleotide sequences from this sample produce the same CDR3. The CDR3 DNA reads TGTGCCATCAGTGAGTCCGGGAGCTCCTACAATGAGCAGTTCTTC. Its translation: CAISESGSSYNEQFF. The V gene is TRBV10-3, the J gene TRBJ2-1, with D possibly being TRBD2 (6 bases). There are 15 residues in the CDR3. The germline V and J ends were trimmed by 0 bases and 0 bases, with 6 bases remaining between them. The germline CDR1 and CDR2 sequences are ENHRY and SYGVKD.

The chain joins TRBV6-5 to TRBJ1-2; D unresolved. The CDR3 sequence is 13 residues long. Germline V gene sequence: CDR1 MNHEY, CDR2 SVGAGI. The V end lost 6 bases, the J end lost 4 bases, and 12 bases lay between the germline ends. The CDR3 loop is CASSREWGYGYTF. The CDR3 coding sequence is TGTGCCAGCAGCCGGGAGTGGGGCTATGGCTACACCTTC.

The gene calls are TRBV30 and TRBJ2-7; 8 bases are shared with TRBD1. CDR1 GTSNPN and CDR2 SVGIG come from the germline V gene (reference sequence). V gave up 3 bases and J gave up 6 bases; unmatched junction bases: 7. CDR3 length: 13 residues. For the CDR3, the DNA is TGTGCCTGGAGCGGTCGACAGGGGCGCGAGCAGTACTTC. This sequence encodes CAWSGRQGREQYF.

This chain uses TRBV4-3 with TRBJ2-1, with a possible D match to TRBD2 (5 bases). The V and J ends lost 0 bases and 6 bases respectively, with 12 bases between them. The CDR3 consists of 15 residues. Per germline, CDR1 LGHNA and CDR2 YSLEER. This CDR3 is CASSQDLPRGNEQFF. CDR3 sequence (DNA): TGCGCCAGCAGCCAAGATCTGCCCCGGGGCAATGAGCAGTTCTTC.